This T cell receptor beta chain originates from a study of cytomegalovirus exposure and HLA in healthy donors (dated 2017 in TCRdb). Background on the whole study: In an earlier analysis of 550 to 750 of the donors, about 260 Gb of sequence data and some 100 million unique TCR beta sequences from about 190 million T cells were reported. Roughly 300 gigabases of sequencing data and approximately 85 million unique TCR sequences were included in an early release covering around 600 HLA-typed donors. Of the roughly 420 genotyped donors, approximately 81% were placed in the genetic ancestry cluster associated with self-reported Caucasian donors. The study aimed to test whether cataloging public T cell receptors could reveal signatures of past pathogen exposure. Using immunosequencing, the study profiled T cell repertoires from fewer than 850 subjects and related those repertoires to cytomegalovirus serostatus. Along with the roughly 610-subject first cohort, a separate validation cohort of over 90 different subjects was used. To predict cytomegalovirus infection status, the study brought together high-throughput TCR immunosequencing, statistical association of individual TCRs with disease status, and machine learning. A later analysis re-examined previously published TCR beta repertoires from about 670 donors and added high-resolution HLA genotyping to investigate patterns of TCR occurrence. The later analysis used no new phenotypic data to find candidate immune exposures, relying instead on TCR beta sequences and their occurrence across donors. In an earlier analysis of about 590 of the donors, high-throughput TCR beta sequencing was used to judge whether each TCR beta V gene segment behaved as functional or pseudogenic. Donor age, sex, ethnicity and CMV serostatus were compiled alongside the repertoire data. A later genetic analysis used genome-wide SNP genotypes for about three fifths of the 666 donors, treating that subset as a discovery cohort. Every repertoire in the discovery cohort had been generated on one and the same sequencing platform. HLA typing covered class I and class II loci at four-digit resolution. The number of typed donors differed by locus: about 620-640 for A, B, C, DRB1 and DQB1; some 540 for DQA1; about 600 for DPA1; and about 470 for DPB1. About 5 DR-DQ haplotypes were handled as single units for association and clustering, since linkage in the cohort was strong. Among around 400 genotyped donors of the cohort, an average of approximately 220,000 unique TCR beta nucleotide sequences was sequenced per donor, of which 15% to 20% were non-productive. Overall results and qualifications from the work: Three of the identified cytomegalovirus-associated TCR beta chains were confirmed in vitro to be specific for cytomegalovirus antigens. Linkage disequilibrium might explain the correlated functional status among segregating V segments, but an unknown experimental factor could not be ruled out. A later analysis found that HLA-associated TCR beta chains were more clonally expanded and had lower generation probabilities than equally common non-associated chains. A later analysis associated roughly 17,000 TCR beta sequences with specific HLA alleles at a false discovery rate of 0.05. V-gene and J-gene trimming of TCR beta chains was associated with a missense DCLRE1C variant in a later genetic analysis, and the association was replicated in an independent cohort. Compared with the approximately 710-donor mean, donors in an Asian-associated ancestry cluster had fewer N-insertions in productive TCRs, according to a later genetic analysis. A cluster of highly shared sequence variants was judged likely to represent a technical artifact of the sequencing pipeline. The classifier was reported to diagnose cytomegalovirus status with high specificity and sensitivity in both the original and validation cohorts. In a later analysis, most CMV-associated TCR beta chains were found to appear HLA-restricted, with HLA associations seemingly driven largely by CMV exposure. Broadly in line with IMGT annotations, most TCR beta V segments showed up in productive rearrangements about 90% or about 30% of the time in an earlier analysis of around 550 of the donors. In a later analysis, the rate of TCR association differed among HLA loci, with DRB1 alleles having the most associated TCRs and HLA-C alleles having the fewest. The authors suggested that the approach could potentially be generalized to other disease states and immunological phenotypes. Some IMGT-functional V segments, including TRBV6-2 and TRBV6-3, could not be told apart with the 87-base-pair reads, so those segments were excluded. The study gave a list of about 170 TCR beta chains associated with cytomegalovirus. This cohort had only TCR beta chains sequenced, and the lack of alpha or paired-chain data limited which features could be detected. The presence/absence analyses assumed that sequencing depth was roughly uniform across donors, and that assumption may not be true. Assigning TCR associations to individual alleles was difficult when HLA alleles, especially DR and DQ, strongly co-occurred. HLA typing was unavailable for some donors at each locus, so association tests used only the typed subset. The earlier analysis of fewer than 750 of the donors excluded approximately 15 rarely observed V segments, including chromosome 9 orphons, because counts were too low. A further reported finding was that TCR beta sequences accurately predicted the HLA-A and HLA-B alleles for most subjects in the first cohort. A later analysis reported that several top co-occurrence clusters appeared linked to parvovirus B19, influenza, CMV and Epstein-Barr virus. Most TCR sequences were seen in very few donors, while some public TCRs were found in many individuals. The only immune exposure information available for the cohort was CMV serostatus.

Concerning this clone itself: Its antigen is still unknown. No much larger clone exists at a distance of one base, and base qualities are not known.

The cohort was made up of approximately 700 healthy bone marrow donors. All cohort members were sampled while nominally healthy, although unrecorded immune exposures were likely present. The donor was CMV seropositive and was included in the group of 250 to 300 seropositive cohort members. Every donor gave a peripheral blood sample, and the peripheral blood mononuclear cells from that sample were used for TCR beta sequencing. Genomic DNA extraction from the blood cell samples was performed with the Qiagen DNeasy Blood Extraction Kit. The germline V gene encodes CDR1 SGHAT and CDR2 FQNNGV. Between the V and J ends, shortened by 5 bases and 4 bases respectively, the junction contains 14 bases. The CDR3, from cysteine to phenylalanine, totals 15 residues. Only CDR3 DNA is held: 45 bases, read in frame from base 1. The library was obtained by the immunoSEQ multiplex PCR assay. A mixture of 60 forward primers for TCR Vbeta segments and 13 reverse primers for TCR Jbeta segments was used in the multiplex PCR. The CDR3 region of rearranged TCR beta genes was amplified from genomic DNA by a multiplex PCR assay. The Illumina HiSeq System was used to sequence the amplified TCR beta libraries as 87-base-pair reads. For the original study's pipeline: A later analysis counted about 80 million unique TCR beta chains across the 500 to 850 repertoires, and roughly 10 million of these chains were shared by at least two donors. Raw reads were error-corrected and collapsed into unique sequences with a nearest-neighbor algorithm that merged closely related sequences to remove PCR and sequencing errors. CDR3 sequences were aligned to IMGT reference sequences to assign V, D and J gene segments. Each retained sequence needed at least a six-nucleotide match to both a V gene segment and a J gene segment. Rearrangements were called productive when the CDR3 lacked stop codons and stayed in frame with V and J; all others were non-productive. Following IMGT convention, CDR3 was defined as the stretch from the second conserved V-encoded cysteine up to the conserved J-encoded phenylalanine. The earlier analysis of more than 450 of the donors excluded sequences that lacked an unambiguous match to a single V gene segment. An earlier analysis of several hundred of the donors called V segments functional above 56.7% productive rearrangements and segregating when the between-donor standard deviation exceeded 5%. A statistical classification framework was developed to diagnose cytomegalovirus status using the catalog of TCR beta chain sequences. A later analysis assigned V and J genes by comparing TCR nucleotide sequences with IMGT/GENE-DB human TR gene sequences. In a later analysis, CDR3 sequences and most-parsimonious VDJ recombination scenarios were assigned using the TCRdist pipeline. In a later analysis, every TCR beta chain was defined by the combination of its CDR3 amino acid sequence and its V-gene family, and reads without a unique V-gene family were dropped. To address suspected cross-contamination and a sequencing artifact, a later analysis removed over 500 highly shared, low-generation-probability nucleotide sequences. For each public chain, a later analysis derived a clonal expansion index from normalized ranks of inferred template counts within each repertoire. In a later analysis, generation probabilities were computed with a VDJ recombination model fitted to out-of-frame rearrangements, and the resulting probabilities were checked against IGoR. In a later analysis, TCR-TCR, TCR-HLA and TCR-CMV co-occurrence was scored with hypergeometric tests, and a repertoire-size bias correction was applied to TCR pairs. False discovery rates were estimated in a later analysis by permuting HLA or CMV assignments 20 times. A later analysis grouped co-occurring TCRs with DBSCAN, adding TCRdist sequence similarity when clustering within HLA-allele-positive subsets. Co-occurrence clustering excluded repertoires with fewer than 30,000 or more than 120,000 public chains, plus five with anomalous nucleotide sharing. Here the immuneACCESS table is served through TCRdb, limited to in-frame sequences with V and J called. Missing clones are a known gap in these copies; in checked studies unresolved V genes cover under half, and the rest lacks a known reason. V and J calls and clone size are given by that table; D and trimming were obtained from the DNA. This sample gives 120,000 to 150,000 clones in total; roughly 78% of them show up just once. The ten largest clones take up 3% of the sample.

Sequenced: PBMCs. Here the chain combines TRBV11-2 and TRBJ2-2; a weak D assignment points to TRBD2 (6 bases agree). The sequence derives from a man between 40 and 49 years old in good health and CMV-seropositive. The CDR3 region: CASSSGGLTTGELFF. The DNA is as follows: TGTGCCAGCAGCAGCGGAGGGCTGACCACCGGGGAGCTGTTTTTT.